This section outlines one TCR beta chain sequence together with its context. Its specificity is not known. The data were obtained in a study of T cells after yellow fever vaccination. Study results and caveats: Abundant contaminating clonotypes from the bulk population could appear in FACS-sorted repertoires. The booster saw the reappearance of most primary-vaccination clones (approximately 97% CD4, around 88% CD8).

Conversion of TCR transcripts into cDNA relied on 5'RACE template switching, which added a universal primer site and UMIs. TCRdb passed the 5' RACE reads through MiXCR, listing each CDR3 protein once. The sample has some 120,000 distinct CDR3 sequences; roughly 8.9% are singletons. The clonotype comes from a man aged 25-45 years who received the YFV17D yellow fever vaccine. The sample in question was CD8+ T cells sorted from PBMCs, obtained 45 days after the yellow fever booster vaccination.

For the CDR3, the DNA is TGTGCCAGCAGGTGGGGGGTAGACAATTCACCCCTCCACTTT. Residues: CASRWGVDNSPLHF. The chain recombines TRBV27 with TRBJ1-6, with a tentative D call TRBD1 (5 bases). The CDR3 contains 14 residues. The V gene's germline CDR1 is MNHEY and CDR2 SMNVEV (reference sequence). V dropped 6 bases and J dropped 7 bases, with 13 bases sitting between them.